The source of this T cell receptor (beta chain) is a study of cytomegalovirus exposure and HLA in healthy donors. Regarding the study as a whole: The only immune exposure information that was available was CMV serostatus.

A multiplex PCR was run with 60 Vbeta primers and 13 Jbeta primers. Method: immunoSEQ multiplex PCR; TCRdb's copy keeps in-frame clones and lacks some. The sample lists around 95,000 clones; roughly 82% were seen once. This clone appeared a few times. Its antigen is still unknown. Germline CDR1 reads SGDLS; CDR2 reads YYNGEE. The CDR3 covers 17 residues. J gave up 7 bases and V 0 bases, and 6 bases lay outside the gene matches. Sequenced: PBMCs. This chain uses TRBV9 with TRBJ2-1; 14 positions match TRBD2. This TCR was recovered from a man aged 25-45 years in good health and CMV-seropositive. This chain's CDR3 is CASSVEGTSGSGNEQFF. The CDR3 DNA sequence: TGTGCCAGCAGCGTAGAAGGGACTAGCGGGAGCGGGAATGAGCAGTTCTTC.